The rows below give T cell receptor beta chains drawn from one sample of a study of blood T cell repertoires in COVID-19. Profiled with immunoSEQ multiplex PCR; TCRdb holds only in-frame clones, not every one. The sample lists 330,000 or so clones, roughly 88% occurring once. Sequences were obtained from PBMCs or T cells enriched from blood (not recorded which). The receptors here all came from a man aged 25 to 40 who had recovered from COVID-19. The CDR3 runs from the conserved cysteine through the conserved F or W. The D gene is left open where the match is weak. Clone size appears in some rows only: once, few, many, or a class for an expanded clone.

CACDSGQGSYNEQFF | TGTGCCTGCGACTCGGGACAGGGCTCCTACAATGAGCAGTTCTTC | TRBV30 | NA | TRBD1 | TRBJ2-1
CASNKWGQGAGYGYTF | TGTGCCAGTAATAAATGGGGGCAGGGGGCCGGGTATGGCTACACCTTC | TRBV19 | NA | TRBD1 | TRBJ1-2
CASSHLTSGYTF | TGTGCCAGCAGCCACCTGACAAGTGGCTACACCTTC | TRBV5-8 | NA | NA | TRBJ1-2
CASSYSSGRGTYGYTF | TGTGCCAGCAGTTACTCGAGCGGAAGGGGGACATATGGCTACACCTTC | TRBV6-5 | NA | NA | TRBJ1-2
CASSLAAGASNQPQHF | TGTGCCAGCAGCTTGGCCGCAGGGGCCAGCAATCAGCCCCAGCATTTT | TRBV5-6 | NA | NA | TRBJ1-5
CASREQGASNQPQHF | TGTGCCAGCAGAGAACAGGGGGCAAGCAATCAGCCCCAGCATTTT | TRBV28 | few | TRBD1 | TRBJ1-5
CASSLGGGGLSNGYTF | TGCGCCAGCAGCTTGGGTGGGGGCGGATTGAGCAATGGCTACACCTTC | TRBV5-1 | NA | NA | TRBJ1-2
CASSLQGDTEAFF | TGTGCCAGCAGCCTACAGGGGGACACTGAAGCTTTCTTT | TRBV6-4 | once | TRBD1 | TRBJ1-1
CASSLGTSGGGYEQYF | TGTGCCAGCAGCTTAGGCACCTCAGGGGGTGGCTACGAGCAGTACTTC | TRBV13 | NA | TRBD1 | TRBJ2-7
CASSPYEGSDSPLHF | TGTGCCAGCAGCCCCTACGAGGGCTCAGATTCACCCCTCCACTTT | TRBV5-8 | NA | NA | TRBJ1-6
CASSQPAVPGRGNTEAFF | TGTGCCAGCAGCCAACCTGCGGTCCCTGGGAGGGGGAACACTGAAGCTTTCTTT | TRBV4-2 | NA | NA | TRBJ1-1
CASSRGQGTGELFF | TGTGCCAGCAGCCGGGGACAGGGGACCGGGGAGCTGTTTTTT | TRBV7-9 | NA | TRBD1 | TRBJ2-2
CASSSPQVPSTDTQYF | TGTGCCAGCAGCTCCCCCCAGGTACCTAGCACAGATACGCAGTATTTT | TRBV7-2 | many | NA | TRBJ2-3
CAISESNYRVYGYTF | TGTGCCATCAGTGAGTCGAATTACAGGGTCTATGGCTACACCTTC | TRBV10-3 | NA | NA | TRBJ1-2
CASSLGRGGRDKNTEAFF | TGTGCCAGCAGCTTAGGACGGGGGGGCCGGGACAAGAACACTGAAGCTTTCTTT | TRBV11-2 | NA | NA | TRBJ1-1
CASSPASGGSDTQYF | TGCGCCAGCAGTCCGGCTAGCGGGGGTTCAGATACGCAGTATTTT | TRBV5-1 | NA | TRBD2 | TRBJ2-3
CASSQDQGRADQQYF | TGTGCCAGCAGCCAAGACCAGGGAAGGGCCGACCAGCAGTACTTC | TRBV4-2 | NA | NA | TRBJ2-7
CASSLWQGVTEAFF | TGTGCCAGCAGTTTATGGCAGGGGGTTACTGAAGCTTTCTTT | TRBV11-2 | NA | TRBD1 | TRBJ1-1
CASSTPEEGQPQHF | TGTGCCAGTAGTACTCCCGAGGAGGGACAGCCCCAGCATTTT | TRBV19 | NA | NA | TRBJ1-5
CASGYRVKGFYEQYF | TGTGCCAGCGGCTACAGGGTTAAGGGGTTCTACGAGCAGTACTTC | TRBV27 | NA | NA | TRBJ2-7
CASSNGSGQGPTGTEAFF | TGTGCCAGCAGCAACGGTTCGGGACAGGGTCCGACGGGCACTGAAGCTTTCTTT | TRBV21-1 | few | NA | TRBJ1-1
CASSQTRTEAFF | TGCGCCAGCAGCCAGACGAGGACTGAAGCTTTCTTT | TRBV4-1 | NA | NA | TRBJ1-1
CASSETLFGGSPLHF | TGTGCCAGCAGTGAAACTCTCTTCGGGGGTTCACCCCTCCACTTT | TRBV6-1 | NA | NA | TRBJ1-6
CAIPGQVQNYGYTF | TGTGCCATCCCCGGACAGGTACAAAACTATGGCTACACCTTC | TRBV6-5 | once | TRBD1 | TRBJ1-2
CASSDRQGLDGYTF | TGTGCCAGTAGTGACAGACAGGGGTTGGATGGCTACACCTTC | TRBV19 | NA | TRBD1 | TRBJ1-2
CASSSTLVGYTF | TGTGCCAGCAGTTCTACCCTGGTCGGCTACACCTTC | TRBV28 | NA | NA | TRBJ1-2
CASNPSGGTSYEQYF | TGTGCCAGTAATCCGAGCGGGGGAACCTCCTACGAGCAGTACTTC | TRBV19 | NA | TRBD2 | TRBJ2-7
CASSASAYNEQFF | TGTGCCAGCAGTGCTAGCGCCTACAATGAGCAGTTCTTC | TRBV6-4 | NA | NA | TRBJ2-1
CASHSQRGNQETQYF | TGTGCCAGCCACTCCCAGCGGGGGAATCAAGAGACCCAGTACTTC | TRBV5-4 | NA | TRBD2 | TRBJ2-5
CAWSDLRDSLVGELFF | TGTGCCTGGAGTGACCTCCGGGACAGTCTTGTCGGGGAGCTGTTTTTT | TRBV30 | NA | TRBD1 | TRBJ2-2
CASSGLGQLNEKLFF | TGTGCCAGTAGCGGGCTCGGACAGCTTAATGAAAAACTGTTTTTT | TRBV19 | NA | NA | TRBJ1-4
CASSLTFPENRGDGGEQYF | TGTGCCAGCAGTTTAACATTCCCCGAGAACAGGGGAGATGGGGGCGAGCAGTACTTC | TRBV27 | NA | TRBD1 | TRBJ2-7
CASSQVTALSYEQYF | TGTGCCAGCAGCCAAGTGACAGCGCTCTCCTACGAGCAGTACTTC | TRBV3-1/TRBV3-2 | NA | NA | TRBJ2-7
CASSPRQVSYEQYF | TGTGCCAGCAGTCCACGACAGGTCTCCTACGAGCAGTACTTC | TRBV27 | NA | NA | TRBJ2-7
CASSPRAGNGYTF | TGTGCCAGCAGTCCCCGGGCAGGGAATGGCTACACCTTC | TRBV27 | NA | NA | TRBJ1-2
CASSTGQGYSPLHF | TGCGCCAGTTCTACGGGACAGGGGTATTCACCCCTCCACTTT | TRBV5-1 | NA | TRBD1 | TRBJ1-6
CASSSDRGLIAYEQYF | TGTGCCAGCAGCTCGGACAGGGGACTTATTGCCTACGAGCAGTACTTC | TRBV7-9 | NA | TRBD1 | TRBJ2-7
CASSQDRGYGYTF | TGCGCCAGCAGCCAGGACAGGGGGTATGGCTACACCTTC | TRBV5-1 | NA | TRBD1 | TRBJ1-2
CASSLGDFVLETQYF | TGTGCCAGCAGCCTAGGGGACTTCGTCTTAGAGACCCAGTACTTC | TRBV11-2 | NA | NA | TRBJ2-5
CASSFLAGGETQYF | TGTGCCAGCAGTTTCCTAGCGGGAGGCGAGACCCAGTACTTC | TRBV28 | NA | TRBD2 | TRBJ2-5